This T cell receptor (beta chain) was documented in a study of PD-1 blockade in classical Hodgkin lymphoma. Study-level points and caveats: Relapsed/refractory patients reportedly had lower baseline diversity than newly diagnosed patients. Repertoire difference causes, possibly disease activity or prior therapy, remain undefined.

As to time point: newly diagnosed, previously untreated cHL patient sample. Purification of CD4+ T cells from thawed PBMCs was achieved by magnetic negative selection. The study compared against PBMCs from newly diagnosed, untreated classical Hodgkin lymphoma. This clone showed up just once. What it binds is not known. Repertoires were generated with immunoSEQ multiplex PCR, while TCRdb's copy carries only in-frame clones and drops some. Here the sample spans approximately 26,000 clones, 91% being singletons. The CDR3 runs 15 residues. Germline values: CDR1 SGHRS, CDR2 YFSETQ. The ends were cut back, 0 bases at V and 2 bases at J, with 11 bases in the middle.

Sequencing was done on a sample of CD4+ T cells from blood. The receptor comes from a human donor with classical Hodgkin lymphoma. The V gene is TRBV5-1, the J gene TRBJ1-2, with unresolved D. CDR3 sequence reads: CASSLGSKPNYGYTF. CDR3 nucleotides: TGCGCCAGCAGCTTGGGCTCAAAACCGAACTATGGCTACACCTTC.